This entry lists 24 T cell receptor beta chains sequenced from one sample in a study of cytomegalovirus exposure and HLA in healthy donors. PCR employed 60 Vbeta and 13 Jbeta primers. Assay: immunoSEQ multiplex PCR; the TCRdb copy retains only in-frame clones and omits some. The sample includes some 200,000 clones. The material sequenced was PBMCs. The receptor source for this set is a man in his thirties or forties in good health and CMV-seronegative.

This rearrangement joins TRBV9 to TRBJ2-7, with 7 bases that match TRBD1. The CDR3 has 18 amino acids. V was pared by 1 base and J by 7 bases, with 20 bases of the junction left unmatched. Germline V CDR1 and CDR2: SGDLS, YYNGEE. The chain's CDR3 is CASSVRRTGSYRGREQYF. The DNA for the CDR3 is TGTGCCAGCAGCGTAAGGAGAACAGGTAGTTACAGGGGAAGGGAGCAGTACTTC.

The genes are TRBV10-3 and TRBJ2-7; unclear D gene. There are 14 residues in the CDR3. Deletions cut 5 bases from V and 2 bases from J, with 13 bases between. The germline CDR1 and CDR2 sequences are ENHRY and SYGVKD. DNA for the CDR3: TGTGCCATCAGTCCTGACACCTCTACCTACGAGCAGTACTTC. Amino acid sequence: CAISPDTSTYEQYF.

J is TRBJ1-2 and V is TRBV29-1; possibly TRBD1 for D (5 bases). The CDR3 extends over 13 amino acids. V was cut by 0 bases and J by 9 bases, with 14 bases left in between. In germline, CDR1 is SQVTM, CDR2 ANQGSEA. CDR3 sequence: CSVEDLDRGSYTF. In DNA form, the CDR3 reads TGCAGCGTTGAAGATCTTGACAGAGGAAGCTACACCTTC.

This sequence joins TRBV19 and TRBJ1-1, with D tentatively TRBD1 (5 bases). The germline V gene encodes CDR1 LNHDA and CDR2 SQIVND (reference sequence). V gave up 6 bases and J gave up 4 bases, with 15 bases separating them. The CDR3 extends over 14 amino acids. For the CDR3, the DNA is TGTGCCAGTAGACGGCCGGGGGGGGGCACTGAAGCTTTCTTT. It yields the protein CASRRPGGGTEAFF.

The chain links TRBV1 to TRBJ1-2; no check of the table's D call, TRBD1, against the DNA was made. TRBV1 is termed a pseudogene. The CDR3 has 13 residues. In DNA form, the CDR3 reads TGCACCAGCAGCCATAAACAGCCTTATGGCTACACCTTC. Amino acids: CTSSHKQPYGYTF.

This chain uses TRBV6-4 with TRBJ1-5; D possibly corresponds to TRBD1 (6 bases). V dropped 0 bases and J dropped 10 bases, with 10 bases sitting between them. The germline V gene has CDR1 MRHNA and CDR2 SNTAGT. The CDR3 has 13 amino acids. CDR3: CASSDSRGGPQHF. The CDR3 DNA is TGTGCCAGCAGTGACTCGAGGGGGGGCCCCCAGCATTTT.

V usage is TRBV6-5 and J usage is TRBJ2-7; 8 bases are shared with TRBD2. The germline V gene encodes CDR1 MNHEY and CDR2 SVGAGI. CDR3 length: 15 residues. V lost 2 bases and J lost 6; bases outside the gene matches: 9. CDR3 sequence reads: CASSYGASGLIEQYF. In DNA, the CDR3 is TGTGCCAGCAGTTACGGGGCTAGCGGGTTGATCGAGCAGTACTTC.

As DNA, the CDR3 is TGTGCCAGCAGCTCCGGAGGGGACTACTGGGACAATGAGCAGTTCTTC. Protein sequence: CASSSGGDYWDNEQFF. V is TRBV9 and J is TRBJ2-1; TRBD2 matches at 7 bases. The germline V gene encodes CDR1 SGDLS and CDR2 YYNGEE. Trimming cost V 4 bases and J 5 bases; bases outside gene matches: 12. The CDR3 consists of 16 residues.

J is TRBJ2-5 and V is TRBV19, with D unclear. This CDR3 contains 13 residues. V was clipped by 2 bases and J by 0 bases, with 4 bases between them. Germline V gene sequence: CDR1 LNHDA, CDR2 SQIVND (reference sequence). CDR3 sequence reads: CASSIQNQETQYF. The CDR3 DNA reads TGTGCCAGTAGTATACAAAACCAAGAGACCCAGTACTTC.

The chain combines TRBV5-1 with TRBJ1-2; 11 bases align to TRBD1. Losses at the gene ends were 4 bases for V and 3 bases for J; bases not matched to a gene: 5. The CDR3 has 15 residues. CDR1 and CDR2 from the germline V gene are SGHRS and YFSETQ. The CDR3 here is CASSRWTGGDYGYTF. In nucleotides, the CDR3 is TGCGCCAGCAGCAGGTGGACAGGGGGCGACTATGGCTACACCTTC.

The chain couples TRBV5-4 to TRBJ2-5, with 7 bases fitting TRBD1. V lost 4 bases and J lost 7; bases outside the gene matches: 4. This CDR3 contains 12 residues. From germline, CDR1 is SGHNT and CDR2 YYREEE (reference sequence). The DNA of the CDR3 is TGTGCCAGCAGCCACTCAGGGGGGACCCAGTACTTC. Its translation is CASSHSGGTQYF.

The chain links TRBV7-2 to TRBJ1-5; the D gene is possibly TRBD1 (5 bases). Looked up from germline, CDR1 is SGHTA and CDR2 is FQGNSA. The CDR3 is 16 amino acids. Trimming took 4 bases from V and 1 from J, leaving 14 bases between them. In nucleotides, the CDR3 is TGTGCCAGCAGCTCCTGGGGCCTCGGGAGCAATCAGCCCCAGCATTTT. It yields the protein CASSSWGLGSNQPQHF.

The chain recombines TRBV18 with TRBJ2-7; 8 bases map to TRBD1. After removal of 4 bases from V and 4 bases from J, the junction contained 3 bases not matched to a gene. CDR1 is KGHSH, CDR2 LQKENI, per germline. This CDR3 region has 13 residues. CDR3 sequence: CASSRTGGYEQYF. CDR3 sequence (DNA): TGTGCCAGCTCACGAACAGGGGGGTACGAGCAGTACTTC.

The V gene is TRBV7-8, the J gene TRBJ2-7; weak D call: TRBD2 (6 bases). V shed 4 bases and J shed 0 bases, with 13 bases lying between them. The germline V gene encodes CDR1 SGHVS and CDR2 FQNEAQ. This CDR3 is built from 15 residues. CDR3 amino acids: CASSYGGASSYEQYF. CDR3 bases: TGTGCCAGCAGCTACGGAGGGGCCAGCTCCTACGAGCAGTACTTC.

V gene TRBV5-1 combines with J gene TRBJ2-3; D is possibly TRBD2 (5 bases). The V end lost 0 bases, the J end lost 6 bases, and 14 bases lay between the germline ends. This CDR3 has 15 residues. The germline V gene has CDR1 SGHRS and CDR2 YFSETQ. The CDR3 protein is CASSLEREGTDTQYF. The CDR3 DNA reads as TGCGCCAGCAGCTTGGAGCGAGAGGGTACGGATACGCAGTATTTT.

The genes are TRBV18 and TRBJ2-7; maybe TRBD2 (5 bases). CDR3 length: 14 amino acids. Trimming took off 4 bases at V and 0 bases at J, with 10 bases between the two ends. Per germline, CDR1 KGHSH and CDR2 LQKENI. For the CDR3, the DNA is TGTGCCAGCTCACGGGAGTCTTTCTCCTACGAGCAGTACTTC. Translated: CASSRESFSYEQYF.

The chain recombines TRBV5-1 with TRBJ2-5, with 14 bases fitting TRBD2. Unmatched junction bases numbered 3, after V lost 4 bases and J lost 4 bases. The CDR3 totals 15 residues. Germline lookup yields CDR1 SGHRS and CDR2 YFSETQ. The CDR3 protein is CASSPGLAGGETQYF. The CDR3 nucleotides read TGCGCCAGCAGCCCTGGACTAGCGGGAGGAGAGACCCAGTACTTC.

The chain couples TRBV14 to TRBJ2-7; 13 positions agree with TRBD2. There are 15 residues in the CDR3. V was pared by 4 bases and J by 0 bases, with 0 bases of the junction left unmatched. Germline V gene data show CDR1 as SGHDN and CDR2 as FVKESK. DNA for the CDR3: TGTGCCAGCAGCCGGACTAGCGGGGGCTCCTACGAGCAGTACTTC. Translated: CASSRTSGGSYEQYF.

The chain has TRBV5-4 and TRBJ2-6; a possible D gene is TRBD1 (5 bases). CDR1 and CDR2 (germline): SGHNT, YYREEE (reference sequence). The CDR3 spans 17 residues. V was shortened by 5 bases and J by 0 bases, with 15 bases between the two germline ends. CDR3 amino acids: CASSRGIADSGANVLTF. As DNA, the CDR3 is TGTGCCAGCAGTAGGGGCATTGCAGACTCTGGGGCCAACGTCCTGACTTTC.

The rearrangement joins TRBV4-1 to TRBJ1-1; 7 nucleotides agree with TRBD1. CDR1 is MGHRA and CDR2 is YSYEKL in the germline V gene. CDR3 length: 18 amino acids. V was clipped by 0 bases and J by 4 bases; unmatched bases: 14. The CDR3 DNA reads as TGCGCCAGCAGCCAAGATCCCCGGCAGGGGGGATGGTTCACTGAAGCTTTCTTT. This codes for CASSQDPRQGGWFTEAFF.

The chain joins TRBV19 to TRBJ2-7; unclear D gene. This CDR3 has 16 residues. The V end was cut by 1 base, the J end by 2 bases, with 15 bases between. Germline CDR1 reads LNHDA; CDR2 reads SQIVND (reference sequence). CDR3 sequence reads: CASSIASAGLPYEQYF. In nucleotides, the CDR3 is TGTGCCAGTAGTATAGCTTCGGCAGGCCTTCCCTACGAGCAGTACTTC.

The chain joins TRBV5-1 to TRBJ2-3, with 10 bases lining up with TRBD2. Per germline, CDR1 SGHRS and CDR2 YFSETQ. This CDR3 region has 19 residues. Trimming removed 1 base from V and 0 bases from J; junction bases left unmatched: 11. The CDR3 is CASSLSGTSASGSTDTQYF. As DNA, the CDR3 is TGCGCCAGCAGCTTGAGCGGGACTAGCGCCTCTGGCAGCACAGATACGCAGTATTTT.

CDR3 DNA sequence: TGTGCCAGCAGCTTAATGTCTAGCGGGAGCACAGATACGCAGTATTTT. Translated: CASSLMSSGSTDTQYF. V usage is TRBV11-2 and J usage is TRBJ2-3; 8 nucleotides match TRBD2. This CDR3 is 16 amino acids long. CDR1 is SGHAT, CDR2 FQNNGV, per germline. The junction had 4 bases not matched to a gene; V was cut back by 2 bases and J by 0 bases.

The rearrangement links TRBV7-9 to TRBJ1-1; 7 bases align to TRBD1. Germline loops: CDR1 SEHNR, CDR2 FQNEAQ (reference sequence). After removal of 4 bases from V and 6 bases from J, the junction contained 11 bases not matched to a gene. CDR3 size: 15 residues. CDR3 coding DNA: TGTGCCAGCAGCTACCTCGGGACAGTCTCGCCTGAAGCTTTCTTT. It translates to CASSYLGTVSPEAFF.